This TCR beta chain was identified during a study of cytomegalovirus exposure and HLA in healthy donors. Overall study results and limits: CMV serostatus was the sole immune exposure information available. A few V segments could not be told apart, such as TRBV6-2 and TRBV6-3, and were left out.

PCR amplification relied on 60 Vbeta primers (plus 13 Jbeta primers). Original methodology: About 11 million of tens of millions of unique TCR beta chains were shared, per a later count. The data were produced by immunoSEQ multiplex PCR, yet TCRdb's version contains in-frame clones alone and is incomplete. V, J and clone size are those of that table, while D and trimming were read from the DNA. This table lists around 33,000 clones. The donors comprised healthy bone marrow donors. Germline CDR1 is MGHRA and CDR2 is YSYEKL. The CDR3 consists of 17 residues. J lost 4 bases, V lost 2 bases, and 6 bases had no gene match. About this clone itself: Antigen: not known.

The sequenced sample was PBMCs. The chain employs TRBV4-1 and TRBJ2-1, with 12 bases aligning to TRBD2. This clonotype originated in a woman aged 40-49 years in good health and CMV-seropositive. The CDR3 coding sequence is TGCGCCAGCAGCCAAAGGACTAGCGGGATGGGTTACAATGAGCAGTTCTTC. This codes for CASSQRTSGMGYNEQFF.